This T cell receptor beta chain was sequenced in a study of blood T cell repertoires in COVID-19. Study information: Whether acute or convalescent, the COVID-19 samples came from the United States, Italy and Spain. Sources were T cells, B-cell-depleted T cells, or PBMCs; the material itself was cDNA or gDNA.

In the original analysis: Estimated nucleated cell counts came from reference gene primer amplification. The repertoire was sequenced with immunoSEQ multiplex PCR; TCRdb's copy has only in-frame clones and lacks some. That table furnishes V, J and clone size, whereas the DNA furnished D and trimming. Among 150,000 to 200,000 clones listed, more than 80% were seen once. Seattle's enrolled individuals joined amid active infection and were then monitored longitudinally. Germline V gene lookup returns CDR1 SEHNR and CDR2 FQNEAQ (reference sequence). The CDR3 has 14 residues. After removal of 1 base from V and 8 bases from J, the junction contained 5 bases not matched to a gene.

The rearrangement uses TRBV7-9 and TRBJ2-1; 7 bases are shared with TRBD2. Sequenced material: peripheral blood. This clonotype was obtained from a woman over 75 with COVID-19, enrolled during active disease. This CDR3 is CASSLVAGVDEQFF. The CDR3 coding sequence is TGTGCCAGCAGCTTAGTGGCGGGAGTTGATGAGCAGTTCTTC. Complete variable domain (other parts from reference TRBV7-9 and TRBJ2-1): DTGVSQNPRHKITKRGQNVTFRCDPISEHNRLYWYRQTLGQGPEFLTYFQNEAQLEKSRLLSDRFSAERPKGSFSTLEIQRTEQGDSAMYLCASSLVAGVDEQFFGPGTRLTVL.